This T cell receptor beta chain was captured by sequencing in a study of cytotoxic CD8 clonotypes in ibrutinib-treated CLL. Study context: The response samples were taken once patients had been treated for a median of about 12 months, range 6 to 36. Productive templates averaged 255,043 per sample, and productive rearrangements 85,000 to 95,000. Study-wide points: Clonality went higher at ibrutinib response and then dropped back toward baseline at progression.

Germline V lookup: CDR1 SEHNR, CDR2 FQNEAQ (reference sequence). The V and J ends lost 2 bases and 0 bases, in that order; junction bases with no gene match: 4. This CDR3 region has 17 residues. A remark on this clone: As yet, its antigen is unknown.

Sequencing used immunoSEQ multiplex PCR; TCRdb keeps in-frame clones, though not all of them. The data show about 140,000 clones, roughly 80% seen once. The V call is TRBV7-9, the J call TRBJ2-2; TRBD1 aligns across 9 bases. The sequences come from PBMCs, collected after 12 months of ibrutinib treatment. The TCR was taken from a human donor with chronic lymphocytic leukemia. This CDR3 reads CASSLRTGVPNTGELFF. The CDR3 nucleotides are TGTGCCAGCAGCTTACGGACAGGGGTTCCGAACACCGGGGAGCTGTTTTTT.